This T cell receptor (beta chain) stems from a study of T-cell memory formation after mild COVID-19. As for this clonotype: Its antigen is not identified.

Study outcomes and limitations: Some clones that responded turned up in pre-infection memory, which suggests that cross-reactive memory joined in.

Amplification by 5'RACE using constant-segment primers produced TCR alpha and TCR beta cDNA libraries that carried sample barcodes and UMIs. TCRdb re-called the 5' RACE reads through MiXCR, storing one row per CDR3 protein. Here the sample spans hundreds of thousands of distinct CDR3 sequences, about 20% being singletons. The CDR3 has 15 residues. Deletions cut 2 bases from V and 1 base from J, with 11 bases between. CDR1 is SGHVS and CDR2 is FNYEAQ in the germline V gene. This receptor was identified in an adult woman who had mild COVID-19 (a few samples of this study predate the infection). Cell type and time point are not known. The specimen was PBMCs or a T cell subset sorted from them (not recorded which). This sequence joins TRBV7-6 and TRBJ2-5, with a weak D call TRBD1 (6 bases). CDR3 region: CASSLPQGSQETQYF. The CDR3 region has the DNA TGTGCCAGCAGCTTACCCCAGGGGTCCCAAGAGACCCAGTACTTC.